Listed below are T cell receptor beta chains from one sample, sequenced in a study of breast tumors, draining lymph nodes, adjacent tissues. Each CDR3 protein is one row after TCRdb ran MiXCR on the multiplex PCR reads. The sample lists nearly 200,000 distinct CDR3 sequences; approximately 30% were seen once. The sample was axillary lymph node tissue. These TCRs come from a female donor with breast cancer. Some clones in this sample may be carry-over from other donors' samples. Each CDR3 is given with its conserved first and last residue. Each record gives: J gene, V gene, D gene, clone size, CDR3 DNA, CDR3 protein. D genes are given only for firm matches. Part of the rows lack a size; the others show once, few, many or a class for expanded clones.

TRBJ1-6 TRBV7-8 TRBD1 . TGTGCCAGCAGCTTCGAAGGGGGCCGGGTTTCACCCCTCCACTTT CASSFEGGRVSPLHF
TRBJ1-3 TRBV27 . few TGTGCCAGCAGTCCCCTGGCAGGGAACTCTGGAAACACCATATATTTT CASSPLAGNSGNTIYF
TRBJ1-1 TRBV7-9 TRBD1 . TGTGCCAGCAGCTTTGGGACAGGGATGAACACTGAAGCTTTCTTT CASSFGTGMNTEAFF
TRBJ2-3 TRBV20-1 . . TGCAGTGCCCAACTTCCCGGGACAGATACGCAGTATTTT CSAQLPGTDTQYF
TRBJ2-7 TRBV20-1 . . TGCAGTGCTAGAGAAGCGAAAACAGCGACCTCCTACGAGCAGTACTTC CSAREAKTATSYEQYF
TRBJ1-6 TRBV19 . many TGTGCCAGTAGTAGGGGGGGGCGCGATAATTCACCCCTCCACTTT CASSRGGRDNSPLHF
TRBJ2-2 TRBV6-5 . . TGTGCCAGCAGTCACTCAGGGCGGGCAGCGCCAACCGGGGAGCTGTTTTTT CASSHSGRAAPTGELFF
TRBJ2-1 TRBV28 TRBD1 few TGTGCCAGCAGTTTATTAAATCGTCGGAGGGGACAGGGCTACAATGAGCAGTTCTTC CASSLLNRRRGQGYNEQFF
TRBJ2-1 TRBV20-1 TRBD2 . TGCAGTGCCCCTAAGCGGGAGACCTACAATGAGCAGTTCTTC CSAPKRETYNEQFF
TRBJ2-1 TRBV11-2 . many TGTGCCAGCAGCGTTGACAGGTTTTCCCAGTTCTTC CASSVDRFSQFF
TRBJ2-1 TRBV2 . medium-sized TGTGCCAGCAGTGAACGTGCGGGTGAGCAGTTCTTC CASSERAGEQFF
TRBJ1-5 TRBV3-1 TRBD1 . TGTGCCAGCAGCAACCGGGACAGGGGCCAGCATTTT CASSNRDRGQHF
TRBJ2-3 TRBV15 . . TGTGCCACCAGCAGAGATCGTCAGGCTGTGAGCACAGATACGCAGTATTTT CATSRDRQAVSTDTQYF
TRBJ2-5 TRBV11-2 TRBD2 . TGTGCCAGCAGCTTAGTCGGGGGGGAGGGGACCCAGTACTTC CASSLVGGEGTQYF
TRBJ2-3 TRBV20-1 . . TGCAGTGCCCCAAGGGGGTCGGAGCCCTGGACGCAGTATTTT CSAPRGSEPWTQYF
TRBJ2-2 TRBV30 . many TGTGCCGGAAAGCTCGGGACCGCCTCACGGGAGCTGTTTTTT CAGKLGTASRELFF
TRBJ2-1 TRBV30 . many TGTGCCTGGAGTGCCTGGGGCTCCTACAATGAGCAGTTCTTC CAWSAWGSYNEQFF
TRBJ1-3 TRBV7-8 . . TGTGCCAGCAGCCCGCGCCTCGCTTTGTCTGGAAACACCATATATTTT CASSPRLALSGNTIYF
TRBJ1-6 TRBV2 . . TGTGCCAGCAGTGCTGACAGCCGGCAGGGTTCACCCCTCCACTTT CASSADSRQGSPLHF
TRBJ2-5 TRBV6-2/TRBV6-3 . . TGTGCCAGCAGTTTGTTAGGGATAGCAGCACAAGAGACCCAGTACTTC CASSLLGIAAQETQYF
TRBJ2-7 TRBV10-3 TRBD2 once TGTGCCATCACCATGGGACTAGCGGGAGTGGTCGAGCAGTACTTC CAITMGLAGVVEQYF
TRBJ2-7 TRBV29-1 . many TGCAGCGTTGTCTGGGCGTCCTCCTACGAGCAGTACTTC CSVVWASSYEQYF
TRBJ2-7 TRBV6-1 TRBD1 many TGTGCCAGCAGTGAAAAGGGACAGGGATTCGAGCAGTACTTC CASSEKGQGFEQYF
TRBJ2-1 TRBV6-6 TRBD1 many TGTGCCAGCCAACGGGACAGTCCAAATGAGCAGTTCTTC CASQRDSPNEQFF
TRBJ1-4 TRBV14 . . TGTGCCAGCAGCCAAGATTGGGGTGGGGGAACTAATGAAAAACTGTTTTTT CASSQDWGGGTNEKLFF
TRBJ1-1 TRBV11-2 . few TGTGCCAGCAGTCCGGGACACCCTGCTTTCTTT CASSPGHPAFF
TRBJ2-7 TRBV4-1 . many TGCGCCAGCAGCCAACAAGCTATAGTGGCAGGGGAGGGTTACGAGCAGTACTTC CASSQQAIVAGEGYEQYF
TRBJ2-3 TRBV7-9 TRBD2 many TGTGCCAGCAGCGGACTAGCGGGAGGAATCGGGACAGATACGCAGTATTTT CASSGLAGGIGTDTQYF
TRBJ2-5 TRBV2 . many TGTGCCAGCAGCTACTCGAAGGCCCAGACCCAGTACTTC CASSYSKAQTQYF
TRBJ1-2 TRBV20-1 . many TGCAGTGCTATACCCCCCACCGGGAACAGGCGAGGCTACACCTTC CSAIPPTGNRRGYTF
TRBJ2-1 TRBV3-1 TRBD2 many TGTGCCAGCAGCCCGATTCTAGCGGGAACTGCCTACAATGAGCAGTTCTTC CASSPILAGTAYNEQFF
TRBJ1-1 TRBV7-3 . . TGTGCCAGCAGCCCTCTTAGGAACTCTGAAGCTTTCTTT CASSPLRNSEAFF
TRBJ1-5 TRBV7-8 . many TGTGCCAGCAGCTTAGTGGCAGGGAGTAGCAATCAGCCCCAGCATTTT CASSLVAGSSNQPQHF
TRBJ1-6 TRBV11-2 . . TGTGCCAGCAGCCGTCCCGGGCCGGGGAATTCACCCCTCCACTTT CASSRPGPGNSPLHF
TRBJ2-4 TRBV5-1 TRBD1 . TGCGCCAGCAGCACCCGGGACGGCGGGACAGGGAGGAACATTCAGTACTTC CASSTRDGGTGRNIQYF
TRBJ2-3 TRBV18 . few TGTGCCAGCTCACGTGGCCAGGCAAGCACAGATACGCAGTATTTT CASSRGQASTDTQYF
TRBJ1-5 TRBV27 . . TGTGCCAGCAGTTTTCGGACGGACGCCGGCCCTTATAGCAATCAGCCCCAGCATTTT CASSFRTDAGPYSNQPQHF
TRBJ2-3 TRBV19 . . TGTGCCAGCTCAGCGGATGAAAGAGGGAACACAGATACGCAGTATTTT CASSADERGNTDTQYF
TRBJ2-7 TRBV20-1 TRBD2 many TGCAGTGCTAGACCCAGCGGGACTTCCTACGAGCAGTACTTC CSARPSGTSYEQYF
TRBJ2-3 TRBV5-1 . many TGCGCCAGCAGCTCTTTGGGCAGAAGCACAGATACGCAGTATTTT CASSSLGRSTDTQYF
TRBJ1-5 TRBV4-1 . many TGCGCCAGCAGCCAAGATCTTGTGGCAGGTGGTCAGCCCCAGCATTTT CASSQDLVAGGQPQHF
TRBJ2-1 TRBV24-1 TRBD2 . TGTGCCACCAGTGACCTACCCCAAGCGGGGGGCAGGGATGAGCAGTTCTTC CATSDLPQAGGRDEQFF
TRBJ2-1 TRBV28 . few TGTGCCAGCAGTTTAAGCGATGAGCAGTTCTTC CASSLSDEQFF
TRBJ1-1 TRBV7-2 . many TGTGCCAGCAGCTTAGTTTCTGGAGCGAACACTGAAGCTTTCTTT CASSLVSGANTEAFF
TRBJ2-7 TRBV11-2 TRBD2 many TGTGCCAGCAGTTCCTTAGCGGGTAGGTTAGAGCAGTACTTC CASSSLAGRLEQYF
TRBJ1-5 TRBV20-1 . many TGCAGTGCTAGTGGCCTCTTTAATCAGCCCCAGCATTTT CSASGLFNQPQHF
TRBJ2-1 TRBV5-1 . many TGCGCCAGCAGCTTGGGACGGGGGAGCAATGAGCAGTTCTTC CASSLGRGSNEQFF
TRBJ2-2 TRBV15 . once TGTGCCAGCAGCCTCGTGATAAACACCGGGGAGCTGTTTTTT CASSLVINTGELFF
TRBJ1-4 TRBV19 . many TGTGCCAGTAGTCCCCAGGGCAGGGAAAAACTGTTTTTT CASSPQGREKLFF
TRBJ1-1 TRBV10-3 . . TGTGCCATCAGTGAGTTCGTTGGCGCTGAAGCTTTCTTT CAISEFVGAEAFF
TRBJ2-7 TRBV6-4 TRBD2 . TGTGCCAGCAGTGCCGGGACTAGCGCCGCGCAGTACTTC CASSAGTSAAQYF
TRBJ2-3 TRBV5-4 . many TGTGCCAGCAACAGGGGCGGGGGCAGCACAGATACGCAGTATTTT CASNRGGGSTDTQYF
TRBJ2-1 TRBV11-2 TRBD2 many TGTGCCAGCAGCAGCAGGGCTAGCGGGAGGGATGAGCAGTTCTTC CASSSRASGRDEQFF
TRBJ2-3 TRBV6-1 . . TGTGCCAGCAGAGACACGCTTTTCGCAGATACGCAGTATTTT CASRDTLFADTQYF